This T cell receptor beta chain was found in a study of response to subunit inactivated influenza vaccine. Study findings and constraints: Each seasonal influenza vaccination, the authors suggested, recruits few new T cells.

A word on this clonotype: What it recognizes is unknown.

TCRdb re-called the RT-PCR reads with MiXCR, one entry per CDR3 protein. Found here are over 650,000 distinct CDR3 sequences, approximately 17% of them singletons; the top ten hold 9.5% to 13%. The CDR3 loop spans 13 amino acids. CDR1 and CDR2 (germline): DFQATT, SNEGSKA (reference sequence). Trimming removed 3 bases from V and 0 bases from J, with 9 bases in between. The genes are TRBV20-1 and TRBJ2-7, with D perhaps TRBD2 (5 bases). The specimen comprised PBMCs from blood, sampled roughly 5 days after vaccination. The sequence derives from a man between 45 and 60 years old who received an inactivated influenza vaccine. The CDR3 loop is CSAREAYSYEQYF. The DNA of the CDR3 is TGCAGTGCTAGGGAGGCGTACTCCTACGAGCAGTACTTC.